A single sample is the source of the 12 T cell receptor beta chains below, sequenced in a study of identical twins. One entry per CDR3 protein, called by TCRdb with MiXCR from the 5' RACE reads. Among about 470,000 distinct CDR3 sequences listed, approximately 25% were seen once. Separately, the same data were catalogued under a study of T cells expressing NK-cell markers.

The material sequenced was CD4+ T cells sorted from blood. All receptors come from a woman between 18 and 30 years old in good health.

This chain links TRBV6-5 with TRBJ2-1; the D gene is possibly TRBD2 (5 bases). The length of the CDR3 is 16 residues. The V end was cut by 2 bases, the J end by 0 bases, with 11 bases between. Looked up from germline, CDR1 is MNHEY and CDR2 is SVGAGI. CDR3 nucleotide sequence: TGTGCCAGCAGTTACGGGCTAGCCGCCTCCTACAATGAGCAGTTCTTC. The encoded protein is CASSYGLAASYNEQFF.

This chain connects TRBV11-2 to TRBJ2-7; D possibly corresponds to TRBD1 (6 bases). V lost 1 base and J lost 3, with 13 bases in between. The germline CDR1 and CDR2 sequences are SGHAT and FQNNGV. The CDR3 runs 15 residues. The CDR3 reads CASSLGGTPLYEQYF. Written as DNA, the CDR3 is TGTGCCAGCAGCTTAGGGGGGACACCTCTCTACGAGCAGTACTTC.

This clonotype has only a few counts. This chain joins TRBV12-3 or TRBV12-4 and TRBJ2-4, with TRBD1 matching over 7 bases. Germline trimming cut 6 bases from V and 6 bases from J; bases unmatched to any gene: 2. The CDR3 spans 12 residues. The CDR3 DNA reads TGTGCCAGCAGACAGGGGCCAAACATTCAGTACTTC. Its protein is CASRQGPNIQYF.

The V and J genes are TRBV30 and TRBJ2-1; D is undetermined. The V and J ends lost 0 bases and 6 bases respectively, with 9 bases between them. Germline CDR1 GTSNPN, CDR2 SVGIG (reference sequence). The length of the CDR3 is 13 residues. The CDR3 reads CAWSVGGANEQFF. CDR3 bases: TGTGCCTGGAGTGTAGGCGGAGCCAATGAGCAGTTCTTC.

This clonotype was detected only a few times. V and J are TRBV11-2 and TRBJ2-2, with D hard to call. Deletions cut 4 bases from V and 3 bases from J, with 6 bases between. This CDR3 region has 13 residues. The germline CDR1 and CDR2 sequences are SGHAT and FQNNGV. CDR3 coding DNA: TGTGCCAGCAGCTGGGTAGACACCGGGGAGCTGTTTTTT. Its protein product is CASSWVDTGELFF.

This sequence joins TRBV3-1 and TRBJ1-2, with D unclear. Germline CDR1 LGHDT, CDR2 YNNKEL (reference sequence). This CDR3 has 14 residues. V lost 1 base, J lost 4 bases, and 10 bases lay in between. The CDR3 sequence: CASSQVSAAYGYTF. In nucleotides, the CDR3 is TGTGCCAGCAGCCAAGTTAGCGCAGCCTATGGCTACACCTTC.

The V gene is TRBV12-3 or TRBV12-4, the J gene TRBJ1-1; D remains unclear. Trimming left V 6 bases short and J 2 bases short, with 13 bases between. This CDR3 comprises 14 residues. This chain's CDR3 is CASRPWGVNTEAFF. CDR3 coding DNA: TGTGCCAGCAGGCCGTGGGGAGTTAACACTGAAGCTTTCTTT.

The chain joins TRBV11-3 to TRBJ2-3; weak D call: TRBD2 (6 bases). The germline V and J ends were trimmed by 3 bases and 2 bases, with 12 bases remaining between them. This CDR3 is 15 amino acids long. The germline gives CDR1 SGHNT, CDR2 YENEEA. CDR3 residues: CASSLAGPTTDTQYF. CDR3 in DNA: TGTGCCAGCAGCTTGGCGGGACCTACCACAGATACGCAGTATTTT.

The CDR3 coding sequence is TGCGCCAGCAGCTGGGCCGGCCCTAACAATGAGCAGTTCTTC. Translating it yields CASSWAGPNNEQFF. The J gene is TRBJ2-1, the V gene TRBV5-1, with no clear D. The CDR3 has 14 amino acids. Germline V gives CDR1 SGHRS, CDR2 YFSETQ. V was pared by 3 bases and J by 5 bases, with 12 bases between. Full variable domain (rest looked up from reference TRBV5-1 and TRBJ2-1): KAGVTQTPRYLIKTRGQQVTLSCSPISGHRSVSWYQQTPGQGLQFLFEYFSETQRNKGNFPGRFSGRQFSNSRSEMNVSTLELGDSALYLCASSWAGPNNEQFFGPGTRLTVL.

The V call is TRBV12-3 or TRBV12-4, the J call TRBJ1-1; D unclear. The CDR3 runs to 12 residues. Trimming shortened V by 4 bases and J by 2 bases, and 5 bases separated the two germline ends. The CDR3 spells CASSWANTEAFF. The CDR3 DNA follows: TGTGCCAGCAGTTGGGCCAACACTGAAGCTTTCTTT.

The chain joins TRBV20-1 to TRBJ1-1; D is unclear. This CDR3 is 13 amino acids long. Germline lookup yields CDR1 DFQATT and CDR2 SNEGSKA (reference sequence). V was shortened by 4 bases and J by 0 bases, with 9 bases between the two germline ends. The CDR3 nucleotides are TGCAGTGCTAAAACTCCAATGAACACTGAAGCTTTCTTT. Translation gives CSAKTPMNTEAFF.

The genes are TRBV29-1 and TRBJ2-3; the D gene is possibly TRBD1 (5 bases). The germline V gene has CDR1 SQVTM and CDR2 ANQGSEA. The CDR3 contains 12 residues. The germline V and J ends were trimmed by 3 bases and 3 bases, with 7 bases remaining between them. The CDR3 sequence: CSVDQGTDTQYF. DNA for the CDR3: TGCAGCGTTGATCAGGGAACAGATACGCAGTATTTT.